The clone carrying this TCR beta chain was picked up a small number of times. The target antigen is unknown. The data were obtained in a study of shared clonotypes between healthy human individuals. Overall study: Per donor, three plates held CD4 naive cells, three held CD4 memory, two held CD8 naive and one held CD8 memory. General study findings and limits: Donor clonotype sharing was expected to depend on sequencing depth.

TCRdb's table, derived via immunoSEQ multiplex PCR, lists solely in-frame clones and lacks some. Here the sample spans about 960,000 clones, approximately 76% being singletons. With 2 bases removed from V and 0 bases from J, the gap between germline ends came to 20 bases. CDR3 size: 19 residues. The germline gives CDR1 MNHNS, CDR2 SASEGT. This TCR was sampled from a man younger than 30 in good health. The sequencing input was memory CD4+ T cells sorted from blood. The subset: CD45RA-negative fraction. V usage is TRBV6-1 and J usage is TRBJ2-4; no clear D. The CDR3 is CASSELGYQAELAKNIQYF. The DNA for the CDR3 is TGTGCCAGCAGTGAACTCGGATATCAGGCTGAGTTAGCCAAAAACATTCAGTACTTC.